The rows below give T cell receptor beta chains drawn from one sample of a study of blood T cell repertoires in COVID-19. Clones were read by immunoSEQ multiplex PCR, and TCRdb kept only the in-frame ones, dropping some. The table records fewer than 300,000 clones, roughly 85% of them present only once. The material sequenced was PBMCs or T cells enriched from blood (not recorded which). Receptors were obtained from a woman aged 45-60 years who had recovered from COVID-19. CDR3s include the opening cysteine and the closing phenylalanine or tryptophan. Fields, in order: clone size, D gene, V gene, CDR3 protein. D genes are given only for firm matches. Where a row states a size, it is once, few, many or the class of an expanded clone; other rows omit it.

.	TRBD1	TRBV19	CASSDRGHVYGYTF
.	.	TRBV6-2/TRBV6-3	CASSYGGPQNGYTF
.	TRBD1	TRBV28	CASRLGQGGNSPLHF
.	TRBD1	TRBV29-1	CSARDSRAYEQYF
.	.	TRBV19	CASSASGALEAFF
.	.	TRBV11-2	CASSLSGRLYTGELFF
.	.	TRBV28	CASSPLRVEQYF
few	.	TRBV5-1	CASSLQEMNTEAFF
.	.	TRBV19	CASSIGRHMNTEAFF
.	.	TRBV11-2	CASSSGGTEITYEQYF
.	.	TRBV11-2	CASSFSAGRPQEQYF
.	TRBD2	TRBV27	CASSLFSSGSFYEQYF
.	.	TRBV5-8	CASSLLGGDTEAFF
.	TRBD2	TRBV2	CASSEQRGVFYEQYF
once	.	TRBV30	CAWRDSQETQYF
.	TRBD1	TRBV7-8	CASSRTGDEKLFF
.	.	TRBV3-1/TRBV3-2	CASSLNTHTQYF
.	.	TRBV11-3	CASSPNSYSPLHF
.	.	TRBV18	CASSSSVQETQYF
.	.	TRBV9	CASSRMYGEQFF
.	TRBD2	TRBV19	CASSIVTSGSYEQYF
once	.	TRBV28	CASRSGFVEPQHF
.	.	TRBV5-4	CASSPSQGHYGYTF
few	.	TRBV29-1	CSVERQGGGKLFF
.	TRBD1	TRBV24-1	CATSDFFSWTGDFKPQHF
.	.	TRBV10-3	CAISEGGMNTEAFF
many	TRBD1	TRBV5-1	CASSRTGGSYGYTF
.	.	TRBV2	CASSDQGWGGNEQYF
once	TRBD2	TRBV11-3	CASSFFGGSHNEQFF
.	.	TRBV6-4	CASSEVASAKNIQYF
.	TRBD1	TRBV29-1	CSVAGTGINQPQHF
few	.	TRBV5-4	CASSLDPGGRGNTIYF
few	TRBD1	TRBV27	CASSKIRGTGTYYGYTF
.	TRBD1	TRBV18	CASSRGQKASYEQYF
.	TRBD1	TRBV28	CASSTHGTEYYNEQFF
.	TRBD2	TRBV10-2	CASSRPSGKTYEQYF
.	TRBD1	TRBV7-9	CASSNRDSDEKLFF
.	TRBD1	TRBV4-1	CASSRYISTGAASYNEQFF
.	.	TRBV27	CASSLKQGNYGYTF
.	TRBD2	TRBV5-1	CASSWGGLARLNRGTDTQYF